This T cell receptor (beta chain) originates from a study of T cell responses to AZD1222 COVID-19 vaccine. Some clones are missing from TCRdb's copy, which holds only in-frame ones; the method was immunoSEQ multiplex PCR. The table records over 95,000 clones, almost 90% of them present only once. Trimming left V 2 bases short and J 1 base short, with 11 bases between. Germline V lookup: CDR1 GTSNPN, CDR2 SVGIG (reference sequence). The CDR3 consists of 14 residues. The V and J genes are TRBV30 and TRBJ1-2; maybe TRBD1 (6 bases). This TCR was sampled from an adult who received the AZD1222 COVID-19 vaccine. The source material was peripheral blood, sampled 28 days after the second AZD1222 dose. As DNA, the CDR3 is TGTGCCTGGAGTCCGGACAGATATAACTATGGCTACACCTTC. Translating it yields CAWSPDRYNYGYTF.